The 15 T cell receptor beta chains listed next were all sequenced from one sample in a study of control samples from healthy donors and cancer patients. Using immunoSEQ multiplex PCR, the repertoire was profiled, and TCRdb retains in-frame clones only, with some absent. The data hold over 100,000 clones, with roughly nine tenths observed a single time. Sequences were obtained from blood. Every receptor here comes from a woman between 18 and 29 years old in good health.

The table lists this clone with a count of one. V gene TRBV12-5 combines with J gene TRBJ1-6; D ambiguous. With 10 bases removed from V and 0 bases from J, the gap between germline ends came to 10 bases. This CDR3 spans 14 amino acids. Per the germline V gene, CDR1 is LGHNT and CDR2 is FRNRAP. The CDR3 region has the DNA TGTGCTACTTGCAGAGACTCCTATAATTCACCCCTCCACTTT. It is translated as CATCRDSYNSPLHF.

The V gene is TRBV10-3, the J gene TRBJ2-7; D is uncertain. The CDR3 loop spans 15 amino acids. Per germline, CDR1 ENHRY and CDR2 SYGVKD. V was pared by 2 bases and J by 3 bases, with 14 bases between. CDR3 residues: CAISEGPRGGYEQYF. As DNA, the CDR3 is TGTGCCATCAGTGAGGGACCCCGCGGCGGCTACGAGCAGTACTTC.

The rearrangement uses TRBV15 and TRBJ2-7; 11 nucleotides line up with TRBD2. CDR1 and CDR2 from the germline V gene are LNHNV and YYDKDF (reference sequence). The CDR3 is 14 amino acids. V lost 9 bases, J lost 5 bases, and 9 bases stayed unmatched. CDR3 sequence: CATSPELAGDEQYF. The CDR3 DNA is TGTGCCACAAGCCCAGAACTAGCGGGAGACGAGCAGTACTTC.

The chain combines TRBV5-6 with TRBJ2-3; TRBD1 aligns across 9 bases. Trimming cost V 4 bases and J 3 bases; bases outside gene matches: 6. Germline V gives CDR1 SGHDT, CDR2 YYEEEE. The CDR3 has 15 amino acids. Written as DNA, the CDR3 is TGTGCCAGCAGCCCCACAGGGGGCGCGACAGATACGCAGTATTTT. Its protein is CASSPTGGATDTQYF.

This chain uses TRBV9 with TRBJ1-1; perhaps TRBD1 as D (5 bases). Deletions cut 6 bases from V and 8 bases from J, with 17 bases between. The germline CDR1 and CDR2 sequences are SGDLS and YYNGEE. The CDR3 spans 13 residues. The chain's CDR3 is CASNRDRHGEAFF. The CDR3 DNA reads TGTGCCAGCAACAGAGACAGACATGGAGAAGCTTTCTTT.

This chain connects TRBV24-1 to TRBJ2-6; D is uncertain. Germline V gene lookup returns CDR1 KGHDR and CDR2 SFDVKD. The V and J ends lost 5 bases and 0 bases respectively, with 4 bases between them. The CDR3 has 14 residues. CDR3 protein: CATSGPSGANVLTF. CDR3 nucleotides: TGTGCCACCAGTGGCCCCTCTGGGGCCAACGTCCTGACTTTC.

The chain joins TRBV28 to TRBJ1-2; D gene uncertain. The CDR3 loop spans 13 amino acids. V gave up 7 bases and J gave up 9 bases, with 18 bases separating them. Per the germline V gene, CDR1 is MDHEN and CDR2 is SYDVKM. Here the CDR3 reads CASNVAGSSSYTF. The CDR3 bases are TGTGCCAGCAATGTCGCCGGCTCTAGTAGCTACACCTTC.

The chain joins TRBV27 to TRBJ2-1; D tentatively fits TRBD1 or TRBD2 (5 bases each). CDR3 length: 12 amino acids. The germline CDR1 and CDR2 sequences are MNHEY and SMNVEV (reference sequence). Trimming removed 2 bases from V and 9 bases from J, with 8 bases in between. The CDR3 DNA is TGTGCCAGCAGTTTAGTTGGGACTGAGCAGTTCTTC. The encoded protein is CASSLVGTEQFF.

J is TRBJ1-1 and V is TRBV6-5, with D possibly being TRBD1 (5 bases). Per germline, CDR1 MNHEY and CDR2 SVGAGI. This CDR3 spans 14 amino acids. V was cut by 8 bases and J by 4 bases, with 17 bases left in between. CDR3: CASWTGGIGTEAFF. CDR3 in DNA: TGTGCCAGCTGGACGGGGGGTATCGGCACTGAAGCTTTCTTT.

This clone has only one observation. This chain joins TRBV6-1 and TRBJ1-6; D unresolved. V lost 3 bases to trimming and J lost 7 bases, with 13 bases between them. The CDR3 contains 15 residues. CDR1 is MNHNS and CDR2 is SASEGT in the germline V gene. This chain's CDR3 is CASSEGSGYNSPLHF. The CDR3 nucleotides are TGTGCCAGCAGTGAGGGTTCGGGCTACAATTCACCCCTCCACTTT.

About this clone: The sample carries other DNA sequences with the same CDR3. The chain has TRBV7-3 and TRBJ2-1; 11 bases match TRBD1. The germline V gene has CDR1 SGHTA and CDR2 FQGTGA. Trimming cost V 3 bases and J 12 bases; bases outside gene matches: 4. This CDR3 contains 13 residues. The CDR3 nucleotides are TGTGCCAGCAGCTTGGGGGACAGGGGGGGGCAGTTCTTC. Residues: CASSLGDRGGQFF.

This chain joins TRBV7-8 and TRBJ1-3, with 8 bases identical to TRBD1. V dropped 5 bases and J dropped 2; count of bases not matched to a gene: 2. The CDR3 covers 14 residues. Germline V CDR1 and CDR2: SGHVS, FQNEAQ. The chain's CDR3 is CASSPTGAGNTIYF. In DNA, the CDR3 is TGTGCCAGCAGCCCGACAGGGGCTGGAAACACCATATATTTT.

The CDR3 region has the DNA TGTGCCAGCCGCGGAGCAGTTCCTAACTATGGCTACACCTTC. Its protein product is CASRGAVPNYGYTF. The V gene is TRBV27, the J gene TRBJ1-2; D remains ambiguous. CDR1 and CDR2 from the germline V gene are MNHEY and SMNVEV (reference sequence). Between the trimmed V and J ends, which lost 8 bases and 0 bases, there was a span of 13 bases. CDR3 size: 14 residues.

This chain connects TRBV30 to TRBJ1-4, with 8 nucleotides matching TRBD1. The CDR3 sequence is 13 residues long. CDR1 GTSNPN and CDR2 SVGIG come from the germline V gene (reference sequence). Trimming at V came to 5 bases and at J to 4 bases, leaving 3 bases not matched to a gene. The CDR3 DNA sequence: TGTGCCTGGGCGACAGGGGATAATGAAAAACTGTTTTTT. Translating it yields CAWATGDNEKLFF. The complete variable domain, with remaining parts taken from reference TRBV30 and TRBJ1-4, reads SQTIHQWPATLVQPVGSPLSLECTVEGTSNPNLYWYRQAAGRGLQLLFYSVGIGQISSEVPQNLSASRPQDRQFILSSKKLLLSDSGFYLCAWATGDNEKLFFGSGTQLSVL.

This clone was observed a single time. V and J are TRBV24-1 and TRBJ1-1; D is unresolved. The CDR3 consists of 14 residues. Germline CDR1 and CDR2: KGHDR and SFDVKD. V shed 6 bases and J shed 0 bases, with 10 bases lying between them. The CDR3 DNA sequence: TGTGCCACCAGTAAGGACGGTTTGAACACTGAAGCTTTCTTT. Translation gives CATSKDGLNTEAFF.